The 7 T cell receptor beta chains below come from one sample, sequenced in a study of PD-1 blockade in classical Hodgkin lymphoma. Each of the patients experienced relapse following autologous stem cell transplantation, and their brentuximab vedotin exposure differed. Data came from immunoSEQ multiplex PCR; TCRdb stores just in-frame clones and leaves some out. Of 55,000 to 80,000 clones in the sample, 88% were seen once. Sequenced here: peripheral blood mononuclear cells (PBMCs), sampled at baseline. These receptors originate from a human donor with classical Hodgkin lymphoma.

The V call is TRBV28, the J call TRBJ2-5, with TRBD1 identical over 9 bases. CDR1 and CDR2 (germline): MDHEN, SYDVKM. Trimming removed 0 bases from V and 5 bases from J; junction bases left unmatched: 4. The CDR3 runs 15 residues. The CDR3 reads CASSLWTGGRETQYF. In DNA, the CDR3 is TGTGCCAGCAGTTTATGGACAGGGGGACGGGAGACCCAGTACTTC.

The chain recombines TRBV29-1 with TRBJ1-1; 8 bases align to TRBD1. The CDR3 runs 11 residues. The germline gives CDR1 SQVTM, CDR2 ANQGSEA. V lost 7 bases, J lost 12 bases, and 10 bases stayed unmatched. CDR3 nucleotides: TGCAGCGGTTACAGGGGGTCTGAGTCTTTCTTT. Translation gives CSGYRGSESFF.

This sequence joins TRBV4-1 and TRBJ2-7, with 10 bases that match TRBD1. CDR3 length: 15 amino acids. Germline trimming cut 5 bases from V and 1 base from J; bases unmatched to any gene: 5. CDR1 and CDR2 (germline): MGHRA, YSYEKL. As DNA, the CDR3 is TGCGCCAGCAGCTACGGACAGGGGGGTTCCTACGAGCAGTACTTC. This sequence encodes CASSYGQGGSYEQYF.

The CDR3 coding sequence is TGCAGCGTTGAGGGGTGGGGACGGGAGGGCGAGCAGTACTTC. Protein sequence: CSVEGWGREGEQYF. The J gene is TRBJ2-7, the V gene TRBV29-1, with TRBD2 matching over 8 bases. The CDR3 runs to 14 residues. Germline V gene sequence: CDR1 SQVTM, CDR2 ANQGSEA. The V gene end was trimmed by 3 bases and the J gene end by 6 bases; junction bases not matched to a gene: 10.

The genes are TRBV19 and TRBJ1-1; D perhaps matches TRBD1 (5 bases). The CDR3 spans 14 residues. Germline V gives CDR1 LNHDA, CDR2 SQIVND (reference sequence). V lost 5 bases to trimming and J lost 4 bases, with 14 bases between them. The chain's CDR3 is CASSHSGGGTEAFF. CDR3 nucleotides: TGTGCCAGTAGTCACTCTGGGGGGGGCACTGAAGCTTTCTTT.

The chain joins TRBV11-3 to TRBJ2-5, with 11 bases lining up with TRBD2. CDR3 length: 17 residues. After removal of 5 bases from V and 5 bases from J, the junction contained 13 bases not matched to a gene. Germline V CDR1 and CDR2: SGHNT, YENEEA. The CDR3 region has the DNA TGTGCCAGCAGCCCGAGTGTAGCGGGGGGGCCGGGGGAGACCCAGTACTTC. It specifies CASSPSVAGGPGETQYF.

This clone was recorded once. DNA for the CDR3: TGTGCCAGCAGTGATACAGGGGCCCCCTACTATGGCTACACCTTC. Translating it yields CASSDTGAPYYGYTF. This chain links TRBV2 with TRBJ1-2, with TRBD1 identical over 7 bases. The V gene's germline CDR1 is SNHLY and CDR2 FYNNEI. The CDR3 covers 15 residues. Trimming cost V 3 bases and J 3 bases; bases outside gene matches: 7. The whole variable domain, remainder taken from reference TRBV2 and TRBJ1-2, is EPEVTQTPSHQVTQMGQEVILRCVPISNHLYFYWYRQILGQKVEFLVSFYNNEISEKSEIFDDQFSVERPDGSNFTLKIRSTKLEDSAMYFCASSDTGAPYYGYTFGSGTRLTVV.